The clone carrying this T cell receptor (beta chain) was seen a handful of times. The antigen is not known. PBMCs numbering at least 6.5 million were isolated per sample. It was with a sample-barcoded 5' primer and a J-beta primer mix that a second PCR of roughly 7 to 12 cycles was run. TCRdb analysed the 5' RACE reads with MiXCR anew, one entry per CDR3 protein. Of hundreds of thousands of distinct CDR3 sequences listed, around 50% were seen once; the top ten hold approximately 24%. The CDR3 totals 15 residues. Trimming took 3 bases from V and 2 from J, leaving 13 bases between them. Germline lookup yields CDR1 MDHEN and CDR2 SYDVKM. The data were obtained in a study of blood T cells in healthy people across ages. Study outcomes and limitations: Estimated diversity that came from one million T cells was considered an underestimate.

The chain joins TRBV28 to TRBJ2-5; TRBD1 is a possible D gene (5 bases). This clonotype was obtained from a man aged 40-55 years in good health. Sequenced material: blood. The CDR3 reads CASSFLADTQETQYF. The DNA for the CDR3 is TGTGCCAGCAGTTTCCTGGCGGACACTCAAGAGACCCAGTACTTC.